The 15 T cell receptor beta chains listed next were all sequenced from one sample in a study of T cell changes during pregnancy in multiple sclerosis. Clones were read by immunoSEQ multiplex PCR, and TCRdb kept only the in-frame ones, dropping some. The data hold approximately 46,000 clones, with 75% to 95% observed a single time. The source material was CD8+ T cells from peripheral blood mononuclear cells, sampled after pregnancy. All receptors come from a female donor with multiple sclerosis, enrolled in a pregnancy study.

The chain recombines TRBV4-1 with TRBJ2-7; 8 bases match TRBD2. Germline V gene lookup returns CDR1 MGHRA and CDR2 YSYEKL. V gave up 3 bases and J gave up 4 bases; unmatched junction bases: 5. The length of the CDR3 is 14 residues. In DNA form, the CDR3 reads TGCGCCAGCAGCCATAGTAGCGGGACGTACGAGCAGTACTTC. Amino acid sequence: CASSHSSGTYEQYF.

The rearrangement joins TRBV11-2 to TRBJ2-5, with TRBD2 matching 8 bases. V lost 4 bases, J lost 4 bases, and 8 bases stayed unmatched. CDR1 SGHAT and CDR2 FQNNGV come from the germline V gene. The CDR3 has 15 amino acids. CDR3 nucleotide sequence: TGTGCCAGCAGCTCCACCAGCGGGAGAACAGAGACCCAGTACTTC. Translation gives CASSSTSGRTETQYF.

The chain is built from TRBV6-1 and TRBJ2-5; 12 nucleotides match TRBD2. Trimming cost V 4 bases and J 2 bases; bases outside gene matches: 2. The CDR3 runs 15 residues. The germline gives CDR1 MNHNS, CDR2 SASEGT. The CDR3 is CASSGLAGEQETQYF. The CDR3 bases are TGTGCCAGCAGTGGACTAGCGGGGGAACAAGAGACCCAGTACTTC.

The CDR3 sequence is CASSLGQGAGPGELFF. The CDR3 nucleotides read TGTGCCAGCAGCTTAGGCCAGGGCGCCGGCCCCGGGGAGCTGTTTTTT. This chain joins TRBV7-9 and TRBJ2-2; maybe TRBD1 (5 bases). Trimming pared 1 base from V and 6 bases from J, leaving 15 bases between. Germline V lookup: CDR1 SEHNR, CDR2 FQNEAQ (reference sequence). The CDR3 is 16 amino acids. The full variable domain, in which reference TRBV7-9 and TRBJ2-2 provide the parts outside the CDR3, is DTGVSQNPRHKITKRGQNVTFRCDPISEHNRLYWYRQTLGQGPEFLTYFQNEAQLEKSRLLSDRFSAERPKGSFSTLEIQRTEQGDSAMYLCASSLGQGAGPGELFFGEGSRLTVL.

This chain links TRBV27 with TRBJ1-2; 9 bases line up with TRBD1. The CDR3 consists of 14 residues. The germline V gene has CDR1 MNHEY and CDR2 SMNVEV (reference sequence). Trimming removed 6 bases from V and 4 bases from J; junction bases left unmatched: 6. In DNA form, the CDR3 reads TGTGCCAGCAGCAGACAGGGGGACGGCTATGGCTACACCTTC. Its protein is CASSRQGDGYGYTF.

The CDR3: CASSRGTGPNSPLHF. The CDR3 region has the DNA TGTGCCAGCAGCCGAGGGACAGGTCCCAATTCACCCCTCCACTTT. The chain recombines TRBV7-6 with TRBJ1-6; 8 positions agree with TRBD1. CDR3 length: 15 residues. The germline V gene has CDR1 SGHVS and CDR2 FNYEAQ. Losses at the gene ends were 5 bases for V and 7 bases for J; bases not matched to a gene: 7. Combining the CDR3 with reference TRBV7-6 and TRBJ1-6 gives the whole variable domain GAGVSQSPRYKVTKRGQDVALRCDPISGHVSLYWYRQALGQGPEFLTYFNYEAQQDKSGLPNDRFSAERPEGSISTLTIQRTEQRDSAMYRCASSRGTGPNSPLHFGNGTRLTVT.

The V gene is TRBV6-1, the J gene TRBJ1-5; possible D gene TRBD1, 6 bases. From germline, CDR1 is MNHNS and CDR2 SASEGT. The CDR3 spans 14 residues. V lost 5 bases and J lost 2, with 10 bases in between. CDR3 region: CASSLGGGNQPQHF. The CDR3 DNA reads TGTGCCAGCAGTCTAGGGGGGGGCAATCAGCCCCAGCATTTT.

J is TRBJ1-2 and V is TRBV7-9, with 8 positions matching TRBD1. V shed 4 bases and J 8 bases; nucleotides not matched to a gene: 12. CDR1 and CDR2 (germline): SEHNR, FQNEAQ (reference sequence). The CDR3 has 15 amino acids. The CDR3 nucleotides are TGTGCCAGCAGCTCCCGGGACAGGTCGGATGGAGGCTACACCTTC. Translation: CASSSRDRSDGGYTF.

This chain uses TRBV7-3 with TRBJ2-1; D ambiguous. CDR1 SGHTA and CDR2 FQGTGA come from the germline V gene. The CDR3 contains 15 residues. V lost 5 bases to trimming and J lost 5 bases, with 16 bases between them. The CDR3 bases are TGTGCCAGCAGCCTCACCGTCAGTCCAAACAATGAGCAGTTCTTC. Amino acids: CASSLTVSPNNEQFF.

The V call is TRBV5-6, the J call TRBJ2-7; TRBD1 aligns across 7 bases. The junction had 10 bases not matched to a gene; V was cut back by 0 bases and J by 1 base. Germline values: CDR1 SGHDT, CDR2 YYEEEE. The CDR3 loop spans 17 amino acids. The CDR3 protein is CASSLGHRGSISYEQYF. The DNA of the CDR3 is TGTGCCAGCAGCTTGGGGCACAGGGGAAGTATATCCTACGAGCAGTACTTC.

The chain employs TRBV4-1 and TRBJ1-2; D is perhaps TRBD1 (5 bases). V was shortened by 0 bases and J by 4 bases, with 12 bases between the two germline ends. From germline, CDR1 is MGHRA and CDR2 YSYEKL. This CDR3 is 15 amino acids long. This CDR3 reads CASSQEFDRGYGYTF. The CDR3 DNA follows: TGCGCCAGCAGCCAAGAGTTTGACAGAGGCTATGGCTACACCTTC.

V usage is TRBV27 and J usage is TRBJ2-7, with 7 bases aligning to TRBD1. J was trimmed by 5 bases and V by 6 bases; bases with no gene match: 10. The length of the CDR3 is 14 residues. The germline V gene encodes CDR1 MNHEY and CDR2 SMNVEV (reference sequence). CDR3 nucleotides: TGTGCCAGCAGCACTACAGGGGTTATCGACGAGCAGTACTTC. Translated: CASSTTGVIDEQYF.

This clone was observed a single time. The rearrangement uses TRBV19 and TRBJ1-5; TRBD1 is a possible D gene (5 bases). V lost 6 bases and J 6 bases, leaving 21 bases between the germline ends. Germline-derived CDR1 and CDR2 are LNHDA and SQIVND (reference sequence). This CDR3 comprises 16 residues. The CDR3 sequence: CASRGTGGMLGQPQHF. CDR3 nucleotide sequence: TGTGCCAGTAGGGGGACCGGGGGGATGTTGGGTCAGCCCCAGCATTTT.

The chain couples TRBV7-9 to TRBJ2-5, with 7 bases aligning to TRBD1. Germline CDR1 and CDR2: SEHNR and FQNEAQ (reference sequence). The CDR3 sequence is 14 residues long. The ends lost 6 bases at V and 5 bases at J; junction bases unmatched: 9. The chain's CDR3 is CASSLNRGRETQYF. The DNA of the CDR3 is TGTGCCAGCAGTTTAAACAGGGGTCGTGAGACCCAGTACTTC.

The chain carries TRBV7-9 and TRBJ2-1, with 11 bases lining up with TRBD2. From germline, CDR1 is SEHNR and CDR2 FQNEAQ (reference sequence). J lost 3 bases, V lost 5 bases, and 6 bases had no gene match. CDR3 length equals 16 residues. The DNA of the CDR3 is TGTGCCAGCAGCCCGATTACTAGCGGGAGCTACAATGAGCAGTTCTTC. Translation: CASSPITSGSYNEQFF.